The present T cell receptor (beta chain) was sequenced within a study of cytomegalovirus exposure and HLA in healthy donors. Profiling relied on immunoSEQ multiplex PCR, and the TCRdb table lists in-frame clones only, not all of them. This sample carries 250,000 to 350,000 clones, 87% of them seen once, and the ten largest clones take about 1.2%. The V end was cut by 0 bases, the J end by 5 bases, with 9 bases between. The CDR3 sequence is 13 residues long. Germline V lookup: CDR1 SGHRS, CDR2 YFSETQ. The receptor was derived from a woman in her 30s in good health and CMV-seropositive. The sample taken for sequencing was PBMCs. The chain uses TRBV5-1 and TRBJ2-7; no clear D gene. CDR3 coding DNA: TGCGCCAGCAGCTTGGAACGTCCGGACGAGCAGTACTTC. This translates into CASSLERPDEQYF.